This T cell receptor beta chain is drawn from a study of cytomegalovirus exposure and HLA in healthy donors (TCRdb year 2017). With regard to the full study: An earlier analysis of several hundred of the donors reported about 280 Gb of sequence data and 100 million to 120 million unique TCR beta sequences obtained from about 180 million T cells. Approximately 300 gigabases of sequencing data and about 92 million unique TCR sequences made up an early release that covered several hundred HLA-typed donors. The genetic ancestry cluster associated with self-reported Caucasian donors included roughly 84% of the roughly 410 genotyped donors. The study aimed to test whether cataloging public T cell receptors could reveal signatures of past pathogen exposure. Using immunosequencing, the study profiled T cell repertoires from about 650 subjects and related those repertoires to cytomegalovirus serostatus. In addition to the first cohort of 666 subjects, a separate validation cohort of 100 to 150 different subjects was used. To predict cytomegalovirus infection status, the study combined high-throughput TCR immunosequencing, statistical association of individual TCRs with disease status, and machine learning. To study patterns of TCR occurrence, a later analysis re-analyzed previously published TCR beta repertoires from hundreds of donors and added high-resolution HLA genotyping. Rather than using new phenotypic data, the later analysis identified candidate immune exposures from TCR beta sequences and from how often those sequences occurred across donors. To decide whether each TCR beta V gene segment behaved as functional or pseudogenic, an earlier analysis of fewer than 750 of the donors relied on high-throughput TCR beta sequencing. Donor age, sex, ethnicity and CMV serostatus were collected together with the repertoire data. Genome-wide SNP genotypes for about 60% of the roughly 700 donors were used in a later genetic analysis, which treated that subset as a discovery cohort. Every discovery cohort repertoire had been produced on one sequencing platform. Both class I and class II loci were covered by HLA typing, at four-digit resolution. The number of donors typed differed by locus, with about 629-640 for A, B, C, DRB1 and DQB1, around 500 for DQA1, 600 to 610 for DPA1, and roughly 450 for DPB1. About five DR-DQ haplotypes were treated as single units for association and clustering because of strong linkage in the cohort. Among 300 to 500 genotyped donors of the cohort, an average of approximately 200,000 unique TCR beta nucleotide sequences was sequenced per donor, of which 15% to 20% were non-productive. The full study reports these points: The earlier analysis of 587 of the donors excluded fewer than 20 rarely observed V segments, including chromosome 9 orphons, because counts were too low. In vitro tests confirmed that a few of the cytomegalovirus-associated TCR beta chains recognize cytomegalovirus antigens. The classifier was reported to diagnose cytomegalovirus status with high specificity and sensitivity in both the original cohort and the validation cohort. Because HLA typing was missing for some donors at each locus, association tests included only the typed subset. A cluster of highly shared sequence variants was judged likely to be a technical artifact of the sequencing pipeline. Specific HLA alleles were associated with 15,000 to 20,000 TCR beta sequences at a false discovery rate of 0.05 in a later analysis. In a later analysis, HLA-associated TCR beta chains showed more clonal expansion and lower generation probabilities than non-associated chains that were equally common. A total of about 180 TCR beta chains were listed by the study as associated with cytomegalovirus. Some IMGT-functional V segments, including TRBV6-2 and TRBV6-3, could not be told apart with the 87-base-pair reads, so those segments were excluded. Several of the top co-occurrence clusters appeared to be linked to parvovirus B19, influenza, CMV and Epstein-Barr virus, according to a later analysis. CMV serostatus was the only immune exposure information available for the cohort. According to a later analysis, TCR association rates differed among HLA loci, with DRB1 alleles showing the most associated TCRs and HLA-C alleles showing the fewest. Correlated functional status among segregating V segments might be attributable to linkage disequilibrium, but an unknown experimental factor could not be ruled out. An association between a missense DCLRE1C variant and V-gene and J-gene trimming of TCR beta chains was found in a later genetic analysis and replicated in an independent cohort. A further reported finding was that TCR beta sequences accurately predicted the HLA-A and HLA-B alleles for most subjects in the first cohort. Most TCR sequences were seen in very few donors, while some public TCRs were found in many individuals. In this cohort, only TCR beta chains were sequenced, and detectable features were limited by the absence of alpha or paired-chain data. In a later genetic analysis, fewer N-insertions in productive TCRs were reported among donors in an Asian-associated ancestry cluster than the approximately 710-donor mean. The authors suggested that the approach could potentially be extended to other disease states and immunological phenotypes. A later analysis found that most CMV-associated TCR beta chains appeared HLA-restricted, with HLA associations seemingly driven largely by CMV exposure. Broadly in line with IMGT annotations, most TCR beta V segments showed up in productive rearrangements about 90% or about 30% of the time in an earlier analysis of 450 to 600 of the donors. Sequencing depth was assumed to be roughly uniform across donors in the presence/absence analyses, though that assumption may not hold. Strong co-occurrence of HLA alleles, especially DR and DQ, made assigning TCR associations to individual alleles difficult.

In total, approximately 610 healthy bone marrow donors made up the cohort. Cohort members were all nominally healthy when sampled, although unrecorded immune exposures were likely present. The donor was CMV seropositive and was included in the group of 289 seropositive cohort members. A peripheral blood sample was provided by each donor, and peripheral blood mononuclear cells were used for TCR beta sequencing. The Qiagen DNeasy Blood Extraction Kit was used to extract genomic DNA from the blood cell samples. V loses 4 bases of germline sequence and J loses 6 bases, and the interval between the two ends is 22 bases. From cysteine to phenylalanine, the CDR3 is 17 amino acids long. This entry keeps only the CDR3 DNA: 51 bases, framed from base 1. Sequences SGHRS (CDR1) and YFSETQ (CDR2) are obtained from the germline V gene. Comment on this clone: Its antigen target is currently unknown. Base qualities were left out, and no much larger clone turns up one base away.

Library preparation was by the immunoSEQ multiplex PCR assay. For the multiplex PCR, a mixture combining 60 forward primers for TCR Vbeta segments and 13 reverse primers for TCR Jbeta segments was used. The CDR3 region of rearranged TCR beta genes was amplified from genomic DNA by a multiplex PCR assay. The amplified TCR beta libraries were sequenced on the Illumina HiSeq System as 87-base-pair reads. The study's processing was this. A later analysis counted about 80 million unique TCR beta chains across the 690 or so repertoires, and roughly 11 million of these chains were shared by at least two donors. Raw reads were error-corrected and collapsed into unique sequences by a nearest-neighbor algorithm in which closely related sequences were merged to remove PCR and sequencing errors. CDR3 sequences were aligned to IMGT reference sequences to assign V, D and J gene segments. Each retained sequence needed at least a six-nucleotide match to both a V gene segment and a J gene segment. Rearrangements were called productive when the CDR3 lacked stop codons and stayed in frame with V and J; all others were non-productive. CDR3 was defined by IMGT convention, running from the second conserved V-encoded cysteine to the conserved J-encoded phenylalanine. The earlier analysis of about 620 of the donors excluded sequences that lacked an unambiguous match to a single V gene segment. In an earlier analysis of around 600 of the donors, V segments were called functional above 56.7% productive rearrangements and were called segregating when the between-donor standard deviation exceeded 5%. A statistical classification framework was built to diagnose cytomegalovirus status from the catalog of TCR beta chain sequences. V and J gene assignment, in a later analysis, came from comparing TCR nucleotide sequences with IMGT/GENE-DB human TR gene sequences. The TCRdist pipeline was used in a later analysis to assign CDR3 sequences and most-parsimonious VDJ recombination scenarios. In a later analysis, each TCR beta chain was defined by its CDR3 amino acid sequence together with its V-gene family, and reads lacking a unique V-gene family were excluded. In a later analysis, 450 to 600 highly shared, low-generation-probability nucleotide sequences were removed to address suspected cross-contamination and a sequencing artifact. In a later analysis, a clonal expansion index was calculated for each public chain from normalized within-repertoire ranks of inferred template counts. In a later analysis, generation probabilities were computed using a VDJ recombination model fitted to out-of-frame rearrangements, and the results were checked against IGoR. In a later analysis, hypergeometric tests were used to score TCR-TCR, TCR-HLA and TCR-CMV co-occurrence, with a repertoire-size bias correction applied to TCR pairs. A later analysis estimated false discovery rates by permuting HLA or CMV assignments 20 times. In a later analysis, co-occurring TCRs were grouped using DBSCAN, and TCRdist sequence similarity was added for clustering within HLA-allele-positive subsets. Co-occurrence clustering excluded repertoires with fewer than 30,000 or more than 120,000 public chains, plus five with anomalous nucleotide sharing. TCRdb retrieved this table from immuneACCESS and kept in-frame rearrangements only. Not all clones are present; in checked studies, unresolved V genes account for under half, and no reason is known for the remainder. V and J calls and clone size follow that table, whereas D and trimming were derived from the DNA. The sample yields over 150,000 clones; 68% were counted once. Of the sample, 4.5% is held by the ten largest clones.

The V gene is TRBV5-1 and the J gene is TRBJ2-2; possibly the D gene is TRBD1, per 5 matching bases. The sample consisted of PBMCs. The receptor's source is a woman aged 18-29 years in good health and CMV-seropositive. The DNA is TGCGCCAGCAGCACACGGCAGGGCAGTTTCGCTCCCGGGGAGCTGTTTTTT. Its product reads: CASSTRQGSFAPGELFF. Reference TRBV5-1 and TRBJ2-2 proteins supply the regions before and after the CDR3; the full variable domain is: KAGVTQTPRYLIKTRGQQVTLSCSPISGHRSVSWYQQTPGQGLQFLFEYFSETQRNKGNFPGRFSGRQFSNSRSEMNVSTLELGDSALYLCASSTRQGSFAPGELFFGEGSRLTVL.